This note documents a single TCR beta chain sequence. Its antigen is unknown. The TCR beta libraries were generated through quantitative 5'-RACE incorporating molecular barcodes. TCRdb processed the 5' RACE reads anew with MiXCR; each CDR3 protein has one entry. The sample comprises 450,000 to 550,000 distinct CDR3 sequences, 5.3% of which are singletons, and approximately 4% rests with the top ten. The CDR3 loop spans 16 amino acids. With V trimmed by 1 base and J by 4 bases, 6 bases remained unmatched. Per the germline V gene, CDR1 is SGHTA and CDR2 is FQGNSA. This sample was taken from a study of CD8 T cells in ankylosing spondylitis. Findings and caveats of the study: Disease-linked clones were CD8+ and relatively rare in peripheral blood. Among TCR beta sequences, a motif of 7 to 9 highly homologous variants appeared characteristic of ankylosing spondylitis blood.

The origin of this receptor is a male donor with ankylosing spondylitis. The sequenced sample consisted of blood, either unsorted or a sorted T cell fraction (not recorded which). The chain has TRBV7-2 and TRBJ2-3, with 9 bases fitting TRBD1. This chain's CDR3 is CASSLVYRGRADTQYF. As DNA, the CDR3 is TGTGCCAGCAGCTTAGTTTACAGGGGGCGCGCAGATACGCAGTATTTT.